Presented here are 28 T cell receptor beta chains from one specimen sequenced in a study of T-cell memory formation after mild COVID-19. TCRdb re-analysed the 5' RACE reads in MiXCR, keeping a single row per CDR3 protein. The sample has about 560,000 distinct CDR3 sequences; around 15% are singletons. The specimen sequenced was PBMCs or a T cell subset sorted from them (not recorded which). The receptors come from an adult woman who had mild COVID-19 (a few samples of this study predate the infection). Cell type and time point are not known.

This chain links TRBV7-2 with TRBJ1-5; TRBD1 is a possible D gene (6 bases). Trimming removed 3 bases from V and 4 bases from J, with 19 bases in between. CDR3 size: 17 residues. Germline loops: CDR1 SGHTA, CDR2 FQGNSA. CDR3 nucleotide sequence: TGTGCCAGCAGCTTCACACCGACAGGTCCCCTGAATCAGCCCCAGCATTTT. This sequence encodes CASSFTPTGPLNQPQHF.

This clonotype turned up a few times. J is TRBJ2-3 and V is TRBV9, with a weak D call TRBD1 (6 bases). Looked up from germline, CDR1 is SGDLS and CDR2 is YYNGEE. The CDR3 runs to 15 residues. V lost 4 bases and J 1 base, leaving 13 bases between the germline ends. Written as DNA, the CDR3 is TGTGCCAGCAGCTTTACAGGGTGGGGCACAGATACGCAGTATTTT. Translating it yields CASSFTGWGTDTQYF.

The rearrangement uses TRBV7-9 and TRBJ1-6; 7 positions match TRBD1. Germline CDR1 reads SEHNR; CDR2 reads FQNEAQ (reference sequence). This CDR3 contains 15 residues. V was clipped by 6 bases and J by 9 bases; unmatched bases: 11. CDR3 bases: TGTGCCAGCAGTAACTACAGGGGCCGAGGTTCACCCCTCCACTTT. Amino acids: CASSNYRGRGSPLHF. Full variable domain (remainder filled in from reference TRBV7-9 and TRBJ1-6): DTGVSQNPRHKITKRGQNVTFRCDPISEHNRLYWYRQTLGQGPEFLTYFQNEAQLEKSRLLSDRFSAERPKGSFSTLEIQRTEQGDSAMYLCASSNYRGRGSPLHFGNGTRLTVT.

In its sample, this clonotype was seen many times. CDR3 loop: CATSDAGGLAYEQYF. For the CDR3, the DNA is TGTGCCACCAGTGATGCGGGAGGGCTCGCCTACGAGCAGTACTTC. The chain employs TRBV24-1 and TRBJ2-7; TRBD2 agrees at 9 bases. CDR1 is KGHDR, CDR2 SFDVKD, per germline. The CDR3 has 15 amino acids. The ends lost 3 bases at V and 2 bases at J; junction bases unmatched: 4.

The CDR3: CASSLRDRVYGYTF. The CDR3 DNA is TGTGCCAGCAGTTTACGGGACAGGGTCTATGGCTACACCTTC. The chain combines TRBV12-3 or TRBV12-4 with TRBJ1-2; TRBD1 agrees at 9 bases. The CDR3 has 14 amino acids. The trim removed 2 bases at V and 4 bases at J, leaving 2 bases unmatched.

This clonotype has only a few counts. J is TRBJ2-7 and V is TRBV5-1, with D unresolved. The CDR3 spans 14 residues. V dropped 2 bases and J dropped 0 bases, with 9 bases sitting between them. Germline CDR1 and CDR2: SGHRS and YFSETQ. The CDR3 bases are TGCGCCAGCAGCTTAGAGGCGGTCTCCTACGAGCAGTACTTC. It specifies CASSLEAVSYEQYF.

The V gene is TRBV7-6, the J gene TRBJ1-4; D unresolved. Germline CDR1 is SGHVS and CDR2 is FNYEAQ. Trimming took 4 bases from V and 4 from J, leaving 10 bases between them. This CDR3 is built from 14 residues. CDR3 sequence: CASSWTQSNEKLFF. The CDR3, as DNA: TGTGCCAGCAGCTGGACCCAGAGTAATGAAAAACTGTTTTTT.

The J gene is TRBJ2-3, the V gene TRBV7-9; TRBD2 matches 11 bases. J was trimmed by 1 base and V by 6 bases; bases with no gene match: 6. Per germline, CDR1 SEHNR and CDR2 FQNEAQ (reference sequence). The CDR3 consists of 16 residues. CDR3 amino acids: CASSYTSGGRTDTQYF. The CDR3 coding sequence is TGTGCCAGCAGTTACACTAGCGGGGGCCGCACAGATACGCAGTATTTT.

This clonotype was found a few times. The chain combines TRBV2 with TRBJ2-7, with unresolved D. V dropped 8 bases and J dropped 5 bases, with 10 bases sitting between them. The CDR3 has 11 amino acids. CDR1 and CDR2 from the germline V gene are SNHLY and FYNNEI. The CDR3 region is CASGPLDEQYF. As DNA, the CDR3 is TGTGCCAGCGGGCCCCTCGACGAGCAGTACTTC.

The chain links TRBV20-1 to TRBJ2-5; 12 bases line up with TRBD2. This CDR3 is 15 amino acids long. The ends lost 3 bases at V and 1 base at J; junction bases unmatched: 3. In germline, CDR1 is DFQATT, CDR2 SNEGSKA (reference sequence). In DNA, the CDR3 is TGCAGTGCTAGGGGACTAGCGGGCGGCCAAGAGACCCAGTACTTC. It encodes CSARGLAGGQETQYF.

The chain carries TRBV6-4 and TRBJ2-1; 11 positions match TRBD2. CDR3 length equals 15 residues. In germline, CDR1 is MRHNA, CDR2 SNTAGT. The V segment lost 3 bases and the J segment 6 bases; nucleotides outside the gene matches: 4. As DNA, the CDR3 is TGTGCCAGCAGTGAAGGGACTAGCGGTCTCAATGAGCAGTTCTTC. Amino acid sequence: CASSEGTSGLNEQFF.

The CDR3 coding sequence is TGTGCCAGCAGCGTAGCCGGGGAGTACCAAGAGACCCAGTACTTC. Protein: CASSVAGEYQETQYF. The rearrangement links TRBV9 to TRBJ2-5, with a possible D match to TRBD2 (5 bases). The ends were cut back, 0 bases at V and 0 bases at J, with 9 bases in the middle. The CDR3 is 15 residues long. Germline V gene lookup returns CDR1 SGDLS and CDR2 YYNGEE.

This clonotype was seen only a few times. The chain joins TRBV12-3 or TRBV12-4 to TRBJ2-1; tentatively, D is TRBD2 (6 bases). There are 14 residues in the CDR3. The germline V and J ends were trimmed by 6 bases and 7 bases, with 16 bases remaining between them. The CDR3 coding sequence is TGTGCCAGCAGACTAGGAGGGACGGGAAATGAGCAGTTCTTC. It translates to CASRLGGTGNEQFF.

This clonotype has just a few counts. The rearrangement joins TRBV6-1 to TRBJ1-1; no clear D gene. V lost 6 bases and J 6 bases, leaving 14 bases between the germline ends. This CDR3 is 13 amino acids long. Germline CDR1 is MNHNS and CDR2 is SASEGT. The CDR3 protein is CASRRTLPPEAFF. CDR3 bases: TGTGCCAGCAGACGGACCCTCCCCCCTGAAGCTTTCTTT.

V usage is TRBV24-1 and J usage is TRBJ2-2, with D possibly matching TRBD2 (7 bases). CDR1 is KGHDR and CDR2 is SFDVKD in the germline V gene. V lost 2 bases and J lost 5, with 17 bases in between. This CDR3 contains 17 residues. CDR3 residues: CATSDSKSGGSTGELFF. The CDR3 bases are TGTGCCACCAGTGATTCAAAATCGGGGGGCAGTACCGGGGAGCTGTTTTTT.

This clonotype was seen ten or more times. The chain uses TRBV5-6 and TRBJ1-1; D is unresolved. Trimming removed 4 bases at V and 9 bases at J, with 10 bases between. Germline V lookup: CDR1 SGHDT, CDR2 YYEEEE. This CDR3 is 11 amino acids long. The CDR3 region is CASSNGLKAFF. The DNA for the CDR3 is TGTGCCAGCAGCAATGGACTAAAAGCTTTCTTT. The whole variable domain, remainder taken from reference TRBV5-6 and TRBJ1-1, is DAGVTQSPTHLIKTRGQQVTLRCSPKSGHDTVSWYQQALGQGPQFIFQYYEEEERQRGNFPDRFSGHQFPNYSSELNVNALLLGDSALYLCASSNGLKAFFGQGTRLTVV.

A few counts support this clonotype. The rearrangement uses TRBV7-2 and TRBJ1-1; D gene unclear. With 8 bases removed from V and 2 bases from J, the gap between germline ends came to 9 bases. This CDR3 spans 12 amino acids. Germline V gene sequence: CDR1 SGHTA, CDR2 FQGNSA. This CDR3 is CASRYPNTEAFF. CDR3 coding DNA: TGTGCCAGCCGGTACCCAAACACTGAAGCTTTCTTT.

There are many counts of this clonotype. The V call is TRBV5-1, the J call TRBJ2-3; TRBD2 aligns across 13 bases. V dropped 2 bases and J dropped 2; count of bases not matched to a gene: 11. CDR3 size: 19 residues. Per germline, CDR1 SGHRS and CDR2 YFSETQ. CDR3 sequence reads: CASSLRGTSGTYSTDTQYF. CDR3 nucleotides: TGCGCCAGCAGCTTACGCGGGACTAGCGGGACTTATTCCACAGATACGCAGTATTTT.

In its sample, this clonotype was seen many times. The rearrangement joins TRBV7-6 to TRBJ2-2; TRBD1 might be the D (5 bases). Germline V gene data show CDR1 as SGHVS and CDR2 as FNYEAQ. V gave up 1 base and J gave up 5 bases, with 11 bases separating them. This CDR3 is built from 15 residues. CDR3 sequence reads: CASSLGQGRTGELFF. The CDR3 DNA is TGTGCCAGCAGCTTAGGGCAGGGAAGGACCGGGGAGCTGTTTTTT.

The chain is built from TRBV19 and TRBJ2-7, with D perhaps matching TRBD1 (5 bases). V was shortened by 1 base and J by 2 bases, with 9 bases between the two germline ends. The CDR3 is 14 residues long. Looked up from germline, CDR1 is LNHDA and CDR2 is SQIVND (reference sequence). The CDR3 DNA is TGTGCCAGTAGTATAGGCAGGGATGCCTACGAGCAGTACTTC. This translates into CASSIGRDAYEQYF.

V and J are TRBV28 and TRBJ2-1; D is undetermined. The closer fit of TRBJ2-7 to the DNA end suggests the J call may be wrong. This CDR3 spans 12 amino acids. Looked up from germline, CDR1 is MDHEN and CDR2 is SYDVKM. CDR3 bases: TGTGCCAGCAGTACTGTACCCTACGAGCAGTACTTC. Translated: CASSTVPYEQYF.

This clonotype has only one observation. CDR3 region: CASVGTADTGELFF. DNA of the CDR3: TGTGCCAGCGTGGGGACAGCGGACACCGGGGAGCTGTTTTTT. The chain has TRBV14 and TRBJ2-2, with 7 nucleotides matching TRBD1. V lost 8 bases, J lost 3 bases, and 6 bases stayed unmatched. This CDR3 spans 14 amino acids. The germline V gene has CDR1 SGHDN and CDR2 FVKESK.

J is TRBJ2-3 and V is TRBV7-9, with 7 bases matching TRBD2. CDR1 is SEHNR and CDR2 is FQNEAQ in the germline V gene (reference sequence). V was clipped by 3 bases and J by 0 bases; unmatched bases: 6. The CDR3 has 16 residues. The CDR3 spells CASSFPSGDSTDTQYF. The CDR3 DNA reads as TGTGCCAGCAGCTTCCCAAGCGGGGATAGCACAGATACGCAGTATTTT.

The chain recombines TRBV3-1 with TRBJ2-5, with D tentatively TRBD1 or TRBD2 (5 bases each). CDR1 is LGHDT, CDR2 YNNKEL, per germline (reference sequence). V dropped 0 bases and J dropped 2 bases, with 10 bases sitting between them. The CDR3 runs 15 residues. The CDR3 region has the DNA TGTGCCAGCAGCCAAGATTCGGGGCCGCAAGAGACCCAGTACTTC. This sequence encodes CASSQDSGPQETQYF.

This clonotype was seen more than once but under ten times. This chain joins TRBV10-3 and TRBJ2-3; 14 positions agree with TRBD2. CDR1 and CDR2 from the germline V gene are ENHRY and SYGVKD. The length of the CDR3 is 16 residues. V lost 3 bases to trimming and J lost 6 bases; unmatched junction nucleotides: 5. In DNA, the CDR3 is TGTGCCATCAGTGACATGACTAGCGGGAGGGCGGATACGCAGTATTTT. This translates into CAISDMTSGRADTQYF.

This clonotype was recorded a few times. V and J are TRBV7-6 and TRBJ2-1, with 14 bases lining up with TRBD2. This CDR3 is 22 amino acids long. V was clipped by 5 bases and J by 0 bases; unmatched bases: 18. The germline gives CDR1 SGHVS, CDR2 FNYEAQ. The CDR3 DNA sequence: TGTGCCAGCAGCCACCCTCCGACTAGCGGGGGGGTAAGGCTTAGCTCCTACAATGAGCAGTTCTTC. This gives the protein CASSHPPTSGGVRLSSYNEQFF.

The rearrangement uses TRBV7-9 and TRBJ2-3; D perhaps matches TRBD1 (5 bases). Germline V gives CDR1 SEHNR, CDR2 FQNEAQ (reference sequence). The V and J ends lost 3 bases and 10 bases respectively, with 14 bases between them. The CDR3 runs 13 residues. CDR3 sequence: CASSLKGPEAQYF. CDR3 nucleotides: TGTGCCAGCAGCTTGAAGGGGCCCGAGGCGCAGTATTTT.

This clonotype was seen many times. The V and J genes are TRBV5-1 and TRBJ2-2; D is unresolved. Germline lookup yields CDR1 SGHRS and CDR2 YFSETQ. This CDR3 has 13 amino acids. V was trimmed by 4 bases and J by 2 bases, leaving 6 bases between them. Here the CDR3 reads CASSGGNTGELFF. The CDR3 nucleotides are TGCGCCAGCAGCGGCGGTAACACCGGGGAGCTGTTTTTT.